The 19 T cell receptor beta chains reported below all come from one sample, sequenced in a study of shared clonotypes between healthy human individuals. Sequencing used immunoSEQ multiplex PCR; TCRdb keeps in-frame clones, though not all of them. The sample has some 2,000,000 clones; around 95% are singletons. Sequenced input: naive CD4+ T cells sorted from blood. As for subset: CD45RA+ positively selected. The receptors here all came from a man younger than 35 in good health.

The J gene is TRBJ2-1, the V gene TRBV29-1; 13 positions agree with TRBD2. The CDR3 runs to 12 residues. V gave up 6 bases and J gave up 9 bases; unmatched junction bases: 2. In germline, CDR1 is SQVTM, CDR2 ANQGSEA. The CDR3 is CSVRLAGGEQFF. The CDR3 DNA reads TGCAGCGTGAGACTAGCGGGAGGTGAGCAGTTCTTC.

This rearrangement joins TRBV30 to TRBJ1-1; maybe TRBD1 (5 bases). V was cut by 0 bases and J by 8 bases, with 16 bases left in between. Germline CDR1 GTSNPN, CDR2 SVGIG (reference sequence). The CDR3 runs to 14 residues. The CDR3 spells CAWSVNRGSGEAFF. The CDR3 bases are TGTGCCTGGAGTGTAAATAGGGGCTCTGGCGAAGCTTTCTTT.

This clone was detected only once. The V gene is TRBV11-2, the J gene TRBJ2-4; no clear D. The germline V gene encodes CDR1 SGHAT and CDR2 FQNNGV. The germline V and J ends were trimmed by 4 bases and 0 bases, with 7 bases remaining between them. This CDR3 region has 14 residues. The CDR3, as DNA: TGTGCCAGCAGCTCCGGGCTAGCCAAAAACATTCAGTACTTC. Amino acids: CASSSGLAKNIQYF.

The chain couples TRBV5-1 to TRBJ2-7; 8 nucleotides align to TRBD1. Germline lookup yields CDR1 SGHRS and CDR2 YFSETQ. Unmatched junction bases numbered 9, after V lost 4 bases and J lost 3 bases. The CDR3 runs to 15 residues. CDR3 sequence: CASSGRTGIGYEQYF. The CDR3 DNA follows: TGCGCCAGCAGCGGCCGGACAGGGATCGGCTACGAGCAGTACTTC. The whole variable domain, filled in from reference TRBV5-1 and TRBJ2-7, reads KAGVTQTPRYLIKTRGQQVTLSCSPISGHRSVSWYQQTPGQGLQFLFEYFSETQRNKGNFPGRFSGRQFSNSRSEMNVSTLELGDSALYLCASSGRTGIGYEQYFGPGTRLTVT.

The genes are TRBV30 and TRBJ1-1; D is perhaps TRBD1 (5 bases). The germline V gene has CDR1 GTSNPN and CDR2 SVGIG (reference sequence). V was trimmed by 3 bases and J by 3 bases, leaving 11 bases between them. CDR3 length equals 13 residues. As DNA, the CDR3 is TGTGCCTGGAGGGGGGTCTTTGACACTGAAGCTTTCTTT. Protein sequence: CAWRGVFDTEAFF.

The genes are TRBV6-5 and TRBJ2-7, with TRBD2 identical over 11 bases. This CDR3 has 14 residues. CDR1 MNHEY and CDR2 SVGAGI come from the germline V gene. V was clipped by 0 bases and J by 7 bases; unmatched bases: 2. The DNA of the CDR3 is TGTGCCAGCAGTTACTCCGGACTAGCGGGTGAGCAGTACTTC. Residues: CASSYSGLAGEQYF.

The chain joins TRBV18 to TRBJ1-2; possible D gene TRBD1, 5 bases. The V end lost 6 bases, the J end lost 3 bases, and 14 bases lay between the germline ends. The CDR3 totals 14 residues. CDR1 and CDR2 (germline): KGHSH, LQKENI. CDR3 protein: CASSQIRDDYGYTF. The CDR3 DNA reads TGTGCCAGCTCTCAAATCCGGGACGACTATGGCTACACCTTC.

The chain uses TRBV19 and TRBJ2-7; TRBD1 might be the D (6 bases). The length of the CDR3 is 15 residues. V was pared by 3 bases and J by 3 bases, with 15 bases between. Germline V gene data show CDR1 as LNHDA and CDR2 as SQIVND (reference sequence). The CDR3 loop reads CASSMTRGPGYEQYF. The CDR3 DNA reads TGTGCCAGTAGTATGACCAGGGGCCCGGGCTACGAGCAGTACTTC.

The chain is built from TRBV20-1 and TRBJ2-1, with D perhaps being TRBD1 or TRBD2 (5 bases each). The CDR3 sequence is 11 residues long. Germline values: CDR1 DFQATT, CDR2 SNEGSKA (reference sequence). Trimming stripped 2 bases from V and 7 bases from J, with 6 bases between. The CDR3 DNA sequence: TGCAGTGCTAGATGGGGGAATGAGCAGTTCTTC. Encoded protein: CSARWGNEQFF.

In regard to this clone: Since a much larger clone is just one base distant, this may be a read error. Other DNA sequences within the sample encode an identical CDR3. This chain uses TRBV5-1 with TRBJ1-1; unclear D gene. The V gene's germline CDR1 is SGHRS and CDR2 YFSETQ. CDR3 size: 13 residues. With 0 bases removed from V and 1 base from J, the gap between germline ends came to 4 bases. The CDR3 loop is CASSLERNTEAFF. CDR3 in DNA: TGCGCCAGCAGCTTGGAGAGGAACACTGAAGCTTTCTTT.

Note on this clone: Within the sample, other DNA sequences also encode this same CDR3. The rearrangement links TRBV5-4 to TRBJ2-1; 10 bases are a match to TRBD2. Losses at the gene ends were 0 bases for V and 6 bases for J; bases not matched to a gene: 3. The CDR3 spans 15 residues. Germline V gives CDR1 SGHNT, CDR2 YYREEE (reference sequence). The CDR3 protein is CASSLVASGSNEQFF. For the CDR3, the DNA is TGTGCCAGCAGCTTGGTAGCTAGCGGGAGCAATGAGCAGTTCTTC.

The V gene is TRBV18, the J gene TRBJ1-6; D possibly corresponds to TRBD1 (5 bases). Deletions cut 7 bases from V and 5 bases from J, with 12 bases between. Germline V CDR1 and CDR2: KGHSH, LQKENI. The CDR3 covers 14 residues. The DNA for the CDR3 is TGTGCCAGCTGCTGGGGGATTAATAATTCACCCCTCCACTTT. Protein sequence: CASCWGINNSPLHF.

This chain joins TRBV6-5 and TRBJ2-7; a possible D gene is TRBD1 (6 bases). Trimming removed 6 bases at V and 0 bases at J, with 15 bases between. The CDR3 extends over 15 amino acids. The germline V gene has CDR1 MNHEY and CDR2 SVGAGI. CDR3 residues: CASRRRQDISYEQYF. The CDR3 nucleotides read TGTGCCAGCAGAAGGAGACAGGACATCTCCTACGAGCAGTACTTC.

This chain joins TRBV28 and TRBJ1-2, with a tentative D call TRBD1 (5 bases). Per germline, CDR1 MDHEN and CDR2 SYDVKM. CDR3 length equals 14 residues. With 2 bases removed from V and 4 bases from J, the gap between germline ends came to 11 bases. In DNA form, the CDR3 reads TGTGCCAGCAGTTTAAACAGGCCTATCTATGGCTACACCTTC. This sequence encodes CASSLNRPIYGYTF.

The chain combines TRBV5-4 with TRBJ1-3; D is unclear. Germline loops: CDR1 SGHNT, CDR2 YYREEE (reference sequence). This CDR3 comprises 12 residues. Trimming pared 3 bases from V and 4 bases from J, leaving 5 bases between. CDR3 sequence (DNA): TGTGCCAGCAGCTCCCGAGGAAACACCATATATTTT. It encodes CASSSRGNTIYF. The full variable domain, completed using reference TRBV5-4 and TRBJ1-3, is ETGVTQSPTHLIKTRGQQVTLRCSSQSGHNTVSWYQQALGQGPQFIFQYYREEENGRGNFPPRFSGLQFPNYSSELNVNALELDDSALYLCASSSRGNTIYFGEGSWLTVV.

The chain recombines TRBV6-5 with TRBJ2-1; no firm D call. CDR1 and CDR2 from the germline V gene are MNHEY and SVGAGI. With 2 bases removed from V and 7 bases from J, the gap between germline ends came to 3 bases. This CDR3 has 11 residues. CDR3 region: CASSYANEQFF. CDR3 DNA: TGTGCCAGCAGTTACGCAAATGAGCAGTTCTTC.

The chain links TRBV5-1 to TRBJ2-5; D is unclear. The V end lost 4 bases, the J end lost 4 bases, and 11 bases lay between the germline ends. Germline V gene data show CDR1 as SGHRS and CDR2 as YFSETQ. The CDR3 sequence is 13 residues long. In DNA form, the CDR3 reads TGCGCCAGCAGCCTTCCCAGCCCAGAGACCCAGTACTTC. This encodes CASSLPSPETQYF.

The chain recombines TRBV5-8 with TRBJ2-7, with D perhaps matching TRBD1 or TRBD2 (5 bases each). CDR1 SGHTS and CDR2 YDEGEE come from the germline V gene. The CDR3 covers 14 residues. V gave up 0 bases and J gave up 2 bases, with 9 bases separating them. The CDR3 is CASSLGMGPYEQYF. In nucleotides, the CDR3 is TGTGCCAGCAGCTTGGGTATGGGACCCTACGAGCAGTACTTC.

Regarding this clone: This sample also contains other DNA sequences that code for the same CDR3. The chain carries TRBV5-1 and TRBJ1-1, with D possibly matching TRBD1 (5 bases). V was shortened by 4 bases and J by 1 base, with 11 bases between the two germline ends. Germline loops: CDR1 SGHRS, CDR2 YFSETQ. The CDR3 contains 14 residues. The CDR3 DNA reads TGCGCCAGCAGCGTCGGGGGAGGGAACACTGAAGCTTTCTTT. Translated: CASSVGGGNTEAFF.